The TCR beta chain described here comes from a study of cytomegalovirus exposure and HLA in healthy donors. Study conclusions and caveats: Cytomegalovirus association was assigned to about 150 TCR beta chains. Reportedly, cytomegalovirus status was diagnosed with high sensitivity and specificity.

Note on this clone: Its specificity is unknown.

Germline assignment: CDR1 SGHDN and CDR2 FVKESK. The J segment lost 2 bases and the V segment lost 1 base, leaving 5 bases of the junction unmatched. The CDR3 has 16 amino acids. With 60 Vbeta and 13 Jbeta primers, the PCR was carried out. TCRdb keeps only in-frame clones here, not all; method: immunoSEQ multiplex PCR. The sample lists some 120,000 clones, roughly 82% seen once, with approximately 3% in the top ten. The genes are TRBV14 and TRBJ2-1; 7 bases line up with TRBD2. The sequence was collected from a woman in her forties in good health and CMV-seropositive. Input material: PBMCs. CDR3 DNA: TGTGCCAGCAGCCAAGCGTCGAGCGGGGCCTACAATGAGCAGTTCTTC. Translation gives CASSQASSGAYNEQFF.